This T cell receptor beta chain was captured in a study of early T cells in non-severe SARS-CoV-2 infection. Overall study: Sequencing of bulk RNA from unsorted whole blood was done, without chain pairing.

General study points: Private and CD4 specificities were missed by VDJdb matching, skewed to anti-spike CD8.

This clonotype was observed many times. Its target is not known. Trimming pared 3 bases from V and 5 bases from J, leaving 20 bases between. This CDR3 spans 15 amino acids. From germline, CDR1 is DFQATT and CDR2 SNEGSKA (reference sequence). Individual cDNA molecules were tagged with unique molecular identifiers. TCRdb reprocessed the 5' RACE reads with MiXCR, giving one entry per CDR3 protein. The sample records about 67,000 distinct CDR3 sequences, roughly 11% being singletons. Sequenced material: whole blood. This TCR was recovered from an adult who was a healthcare worker with PCR-confirmed SARS-CoV-2 infection or an uninfected control (not recorded which). The V gene is TRBV20-1, the J gene TRBJ2-7, with D unresolved. As DNA, the CDR3 is TGCAGTGCTAGGGCCCCGGGCCTTAGGGTCCACGAGCAGTACTTC. This sequence encodes CSARAPGLRVHEQYF.